This record looks at one T cell receptor (beta chain) sequence and its context. What it binds is unknown. The data were taken from a study of T cells in localized non-small cell lung cancer. Clones were sequenced by immunoSEQ multiplex PCR, and TCRdb holds only the in-frame ones, with some missing. The sample lists approximately 2,000 clones; just over 20% were seen once. Findings of the study overall: Among blood samples, higher T cell density accompanied longer overall survival. Appearances in adjacent lung were noted for a median around 55 of the top 100 tumor clones. Investigators sequenced only a single tumor region, leaving heterogeneity possible. Adjacent uninvolved lung had the highest clonality, suggesting focused antigen responses.

The sequences come from lung tumor tissue, collected before any cancer treatment. The TCR was taken from a male donor at least 60 years old with stage II lung adenocarcinoma.

CDR3 sequence reads: CATSREADNYGYTF. Here the CDR3 DNA reads TGTGCCACCAGCAGAGAGGCCGACAACTATGGCTACACCTTC. V usage is TRBV15 and J usage is TRBJ1-2, with unresolved D. V lost 0 bases, J lost 2 bases, and 7 bases lay in between. CDR1 and CDR2 (germline): LNHNV, YYDKDF (reference sequence). This CDR3 has 14 residues.